The text below deals with one TCR beta chain. Its matching antigen is unknown. The TCRbeta library was prepared with unique molecular identifiers. TCRdb itself ran the PCR reads through MiXCR, one entry per CDR3 protein. The sample includes approximately 1,000,000 distinct CDR3 sequences, roughly 29% of them seen just once. This specimen belongs to a study of T-cell reconstitution after alpha-beta-depleted transplantation in children. Findings and caveats of the study: Some patients owed their high day-60 TCRbeta diversity to surviving recipient T cells and thymic progenitors.

The receptor comes from a boy under two years old who had a stem cell transplant for SCID, so the T cells may come from the graft donor. The sample here was PBMCs, mostly from graft donor cells, taken 360 days after TCRalphabeta/CD19-depleted stem cell transplant.

The CDR3 DNA follows: TGCGCCAGCAGCCCCTTTGGGGGGACCTCCTACAATGAGCAGTTCTTC. This translates into CASSPFGGTSYNEQFF. The chain combines TRBV4-3 with TRBJ2-1, with a weak D call TRBD2 (6 bases). The CDR3 sequence is 16 residues long. The V gene's germline CDR1 is LGHNA and CDR2 YSLEER. V lost 4 bases and J lost 0, with 13 bases in between.